This is a list of T cell receptor beta chains from one sample in a study of CD8 T cells in Susac syndrome. TCRdb redid the calling of the immunoSEQ multiplex PCR reads with MiXCR, one entry per CDR3 protein. The sample lists 100,000 to 150,000 distinct CDR3 sequences; over 75% were seen once. The sequenced material came from CD8+ T cells from PBMCs. These receptors were collected from a human donor with multiple sclerosis. CDR3s include the opening cysteine and the closing phenylalanine or tryptophan. Each record gives: V gene, clone size, J gene, CDR3 protein. Clone size is given for some rows only: seen once, a few or many times, or a class if the clone is expanded.

TRBV4-1,NA,TRBJ1-4,CASSQERRDQLFF
TRBV9,NA,TRBJ2-2,CASSATSNTGELFF
TRBV5-1,few,TRBJ2-7,CASSPGTGIRYEQYF
TRBV6-5,few,TRBJ2-2,CASSYRGGDTGELFF
TRBV7-9,NA,TRBJ1-6,CASSDGQGSSPLHF
TRBV5-5,NA,TRBJ2-7,CASSLARSSYEQYF
TRBV19,NA,TRBJ2-1,CASSIRTDNEQFF
TRBV7-2,few,TRBJ2-5,CASSPGGSRTETQYF
TRBV6-5,NA,TRBJ2-1,CASSYGLAGVSYNEQFF
TRBV29-1,NA,TRBJ1-2,CSVETSANYGYTF
TRBV12-3/TRBV12-4,NA,TRBJ2-1,CASTSELAGGYNEQFF
TRBV19,NA,TRBJ1-1,CASSAGTGNTEAFF
TRBV9,few,TRBJ2-2,CASSPGTGISTGELFF
TRBV5-4,few,TRBJ2-5,CASSLRDREQETQYF
TRBV15,NA,TRBJ2-1,CATRGNGDPPSEQFF
TRBV7-2,few,TRBJ2-7,CASSLVPGAYEQYF
TRBV2,once,TRBJ1-6,CASSEEVGASPLHF
TRBV4-1,NA,TRBJ1-1,CASSQDQGRGTEAFF
TRBV2,NA,TRBJ2-3,CAGGSGSGGTDTQYF
TRBV11-2,NA,TRBJ2-6,CASSERTGGPGAGANVLTF
TRBV12-3/TRBV12-4,NA,TRBJ2-2,CASSHLAGELFF
TRBV5-4,NA,TRBJ1-1,CASSFGGPTTQGNTEAFF
TRBV4-1,NA,TRBJ1-2,CASSQPYKGYGYTF
TRBV7-2,NA,TRBJ2-1,CASSLAVQGFNEQFF
TRBV28,NA,TRBJ2-2,CAAGLTNTGELFF
TRBV12-3/TRBV12-4,NA,TRBJ2-7,CASRPNEVYEQYF
TRBV19,few,TRBJ1-2,CASNYQGSSYGYTF